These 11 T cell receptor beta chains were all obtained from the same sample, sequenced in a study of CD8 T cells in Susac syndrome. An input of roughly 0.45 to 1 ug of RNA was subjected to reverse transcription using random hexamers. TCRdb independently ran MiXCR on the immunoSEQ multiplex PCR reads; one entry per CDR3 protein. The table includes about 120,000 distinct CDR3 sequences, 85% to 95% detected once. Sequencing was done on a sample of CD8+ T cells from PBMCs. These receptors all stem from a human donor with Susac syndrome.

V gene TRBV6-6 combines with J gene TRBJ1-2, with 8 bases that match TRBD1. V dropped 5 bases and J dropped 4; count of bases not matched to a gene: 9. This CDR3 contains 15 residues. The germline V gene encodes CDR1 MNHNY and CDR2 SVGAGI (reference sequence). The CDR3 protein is CASSLDRGGSYGYTF. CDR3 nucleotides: TGTGCCAGCAGTCTCGACAGGGGTGGGAGCTATGGCTACACCTTC.

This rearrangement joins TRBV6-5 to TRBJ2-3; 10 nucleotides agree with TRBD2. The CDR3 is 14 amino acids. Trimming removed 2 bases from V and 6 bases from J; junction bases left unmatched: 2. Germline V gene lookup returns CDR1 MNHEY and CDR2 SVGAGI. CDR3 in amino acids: CASSYELAGDTQYF. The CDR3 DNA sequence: TGTGCCAGCAGTTACGAACTAGCGGGGGATACGCAGTATTTT.

CDR3: CASSLEGDRELFF. CDR3 DNA: TGTGCCAGCAGCTTAGAAGGGGATCGGGAGCTGTTTTTT. The V and J genes are TRBV7-9 and TRBJ2-2, with D possibly TRBD1 on 5 matching bases. The CDR3 extends over 13 amino acids. Trimming left V 1 base short and J 9 bases short, with 9 bases between. Per the germline V gene, CDR1 is SEHNR and CDR2 is FQNEAQ (reference sequence).

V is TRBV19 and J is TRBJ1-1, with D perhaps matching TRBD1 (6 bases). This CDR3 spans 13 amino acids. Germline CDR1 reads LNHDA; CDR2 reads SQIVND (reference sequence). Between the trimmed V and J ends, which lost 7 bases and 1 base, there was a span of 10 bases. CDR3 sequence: CASMRTENTEAFF. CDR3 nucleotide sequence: TGTGCCAGTATGCGGACAGAGAACACTGAAGCTTTCTTT.

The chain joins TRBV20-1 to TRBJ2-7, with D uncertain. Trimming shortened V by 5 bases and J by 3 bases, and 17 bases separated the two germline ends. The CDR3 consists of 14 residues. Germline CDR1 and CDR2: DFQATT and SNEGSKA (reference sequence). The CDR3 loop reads CSAEALTPGYEQYF. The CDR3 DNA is TGCAGTGCTGAGGCCCTTACCCCTGGCTACGAGCAGTACTTC.

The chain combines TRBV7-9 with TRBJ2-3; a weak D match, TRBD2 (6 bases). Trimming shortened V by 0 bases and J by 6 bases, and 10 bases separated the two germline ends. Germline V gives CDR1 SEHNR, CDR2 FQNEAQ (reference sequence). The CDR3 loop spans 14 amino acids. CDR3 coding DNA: TGTGCCAGCAGCTTAGCCCCCCGGGGGGATACGCAGTATTTT. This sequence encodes CASSLAPRGDTQYF.

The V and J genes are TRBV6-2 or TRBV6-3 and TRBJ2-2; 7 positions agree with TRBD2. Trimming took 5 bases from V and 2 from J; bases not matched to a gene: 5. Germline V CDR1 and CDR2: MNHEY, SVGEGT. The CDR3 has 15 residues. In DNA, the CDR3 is TGTGCCAGCAGTCGGACTAGGGGAAACACCGGGGAGCTGTTTTTT. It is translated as CASSRTRGNTGELFF.

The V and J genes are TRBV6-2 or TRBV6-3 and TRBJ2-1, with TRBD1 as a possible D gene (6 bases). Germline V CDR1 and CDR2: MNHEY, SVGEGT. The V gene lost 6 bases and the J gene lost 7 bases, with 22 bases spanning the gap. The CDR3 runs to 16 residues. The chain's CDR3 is CASSQNRVGFRNEQFF. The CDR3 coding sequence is TGTGCCAGCAGCCAAAACAGGGTTGGGTTTAGGAATGAGCAGTTCTTC.

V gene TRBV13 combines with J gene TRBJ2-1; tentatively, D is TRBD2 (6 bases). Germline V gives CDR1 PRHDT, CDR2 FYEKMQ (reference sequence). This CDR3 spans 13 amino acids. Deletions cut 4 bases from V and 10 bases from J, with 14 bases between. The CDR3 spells CASSSDYLGEQFF. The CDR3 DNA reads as TGTGCCAGCAGCTCGGACTACCTGGGGGAGCAGTTCTTC.

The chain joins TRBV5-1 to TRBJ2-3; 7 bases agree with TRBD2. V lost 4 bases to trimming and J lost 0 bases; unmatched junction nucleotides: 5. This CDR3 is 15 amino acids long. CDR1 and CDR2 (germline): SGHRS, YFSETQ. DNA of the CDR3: TGCGCCAGCAGCAGCGGGACTCTCAGCACAGATACGCAGTATTTT. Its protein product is CASSSGTLSTDTQYF.

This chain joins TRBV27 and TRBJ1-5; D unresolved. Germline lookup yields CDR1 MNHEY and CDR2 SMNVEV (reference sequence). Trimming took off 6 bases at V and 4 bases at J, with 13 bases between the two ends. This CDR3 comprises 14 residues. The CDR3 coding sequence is TGTGCCAGCAGAGCCGGTGGGAGAAATCAGCCCCAGCATTTT. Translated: CASRAGGRNQPQHF.